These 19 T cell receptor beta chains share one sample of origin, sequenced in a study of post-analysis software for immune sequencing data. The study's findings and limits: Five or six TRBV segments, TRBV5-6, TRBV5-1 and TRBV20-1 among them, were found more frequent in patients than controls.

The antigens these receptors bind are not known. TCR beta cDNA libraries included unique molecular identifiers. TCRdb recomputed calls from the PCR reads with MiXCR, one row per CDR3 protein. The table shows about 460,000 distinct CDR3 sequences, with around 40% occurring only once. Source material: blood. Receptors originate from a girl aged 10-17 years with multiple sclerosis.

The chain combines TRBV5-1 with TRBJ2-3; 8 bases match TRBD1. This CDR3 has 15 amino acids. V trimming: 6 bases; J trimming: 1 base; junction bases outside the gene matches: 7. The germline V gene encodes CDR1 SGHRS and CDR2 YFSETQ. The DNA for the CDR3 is TGCGCCAGCAAAGGTCAGGGGGCGGGCACAGATACGCAGTATTTT. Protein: CASKGQGAGTDTQYF.

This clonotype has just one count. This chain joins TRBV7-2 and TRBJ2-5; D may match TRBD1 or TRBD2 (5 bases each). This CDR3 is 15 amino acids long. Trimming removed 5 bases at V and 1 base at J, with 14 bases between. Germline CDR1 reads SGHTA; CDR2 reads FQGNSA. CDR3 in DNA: TGTGCCAGCAGCCCGCCTGGGACGAGCCAAGAGACCCAGTACTTC. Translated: CASSPPGTSQETQYF.

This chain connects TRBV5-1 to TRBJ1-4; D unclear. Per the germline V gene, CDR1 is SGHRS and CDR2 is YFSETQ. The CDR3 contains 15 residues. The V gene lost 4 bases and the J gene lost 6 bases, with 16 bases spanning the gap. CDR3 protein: CASSHDTPADEKLFF. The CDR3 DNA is TGCGCCAGCAGCCACGACACCCCGGCGGATGAAAAACTGTTTTTT.

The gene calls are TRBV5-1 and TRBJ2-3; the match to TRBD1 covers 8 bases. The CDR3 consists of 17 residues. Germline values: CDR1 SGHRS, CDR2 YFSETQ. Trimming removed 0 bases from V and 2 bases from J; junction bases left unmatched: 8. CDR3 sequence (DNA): TGCGCCAGCAGCTTGGGACAGGGGTCCTTTTTCACAGATACGCAGTATTTT. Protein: CASSLGQGSFFTDTQYF.

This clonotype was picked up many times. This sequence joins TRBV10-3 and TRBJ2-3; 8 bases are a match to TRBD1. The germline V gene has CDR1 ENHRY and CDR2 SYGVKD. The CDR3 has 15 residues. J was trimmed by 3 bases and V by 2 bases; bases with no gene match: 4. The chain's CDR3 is CAISEGQGGTDTQYF. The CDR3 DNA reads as TGTGCCATCAGTGAGGGACAGGGTGGAACAGATACGCAGTATTTT.

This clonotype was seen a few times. CDR3 protein: CASSHLLGAGESEQYF. The CDR3 DNA is TGCGCCAGCAGCCATCTCCTAGGGGCAGGGGAAAGCGAGCAGTACTTC. The chain has TRBV4-1 and TRBJ2-4; D perhaps matches TRBD1 (6 bases). Matching the DNA end better, TRBJ2-7 makes the J call doubtful. The germline V gene encodes CDR1 MGHRA and CDR2 YSYEKL. The CDR3 sequence is 16 residues long.

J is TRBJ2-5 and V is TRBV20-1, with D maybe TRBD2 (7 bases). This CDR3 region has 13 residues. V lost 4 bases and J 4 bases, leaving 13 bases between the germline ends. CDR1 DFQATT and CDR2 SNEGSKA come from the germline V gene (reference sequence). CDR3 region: CSAMGEGVETQYF. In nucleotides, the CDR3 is TGCAGTGCTATGGGGGAGGGGGTAGAGACCCAGTACTTC.

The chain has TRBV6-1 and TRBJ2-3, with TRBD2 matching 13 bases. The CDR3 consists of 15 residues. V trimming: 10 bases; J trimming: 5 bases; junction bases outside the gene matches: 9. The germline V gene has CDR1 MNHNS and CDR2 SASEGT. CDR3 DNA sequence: TGTGCCACCGTAAGACTAGCGGGAGGCCTAGATACGCAGTATTTT. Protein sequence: CATVRLAGGLDTQYF.

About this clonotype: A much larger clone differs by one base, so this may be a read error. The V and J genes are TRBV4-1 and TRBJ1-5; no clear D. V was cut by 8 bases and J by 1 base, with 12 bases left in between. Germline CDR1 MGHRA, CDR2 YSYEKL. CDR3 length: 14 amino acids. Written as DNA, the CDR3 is TGCGCCAGCGGCCCCGTCGACAGCAATCAGCCCCAGCATTTT. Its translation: CASGPVDSNQPQHF.

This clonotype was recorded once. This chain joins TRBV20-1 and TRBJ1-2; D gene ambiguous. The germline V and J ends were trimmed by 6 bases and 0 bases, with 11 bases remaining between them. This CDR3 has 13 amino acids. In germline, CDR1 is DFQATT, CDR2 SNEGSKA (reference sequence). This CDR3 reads CSAQDYSNYGYTF. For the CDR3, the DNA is TGCAGTGCCCAAGACTATTCTAACTATGGCTACACCTTC.

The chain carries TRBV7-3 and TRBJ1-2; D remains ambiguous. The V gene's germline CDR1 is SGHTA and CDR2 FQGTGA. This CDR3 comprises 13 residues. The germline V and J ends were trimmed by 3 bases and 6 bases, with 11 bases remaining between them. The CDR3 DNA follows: TGTGCCAGCAGCTTCGGAGGGAAAAATGGCTACACCTTC. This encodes CASSFGGKNGYTF.

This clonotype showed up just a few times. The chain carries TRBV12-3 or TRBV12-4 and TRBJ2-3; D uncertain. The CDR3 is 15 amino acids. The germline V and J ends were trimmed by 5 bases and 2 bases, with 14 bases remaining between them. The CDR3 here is CASSPYSEVTDTQYF. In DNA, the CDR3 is TGTGCCAGCAGTCCGTACTCCGAAGTCACAGATACGCAGTATTTT.

This chain's CDR3 is CSVEKDQTAGYEQYF. Written as DNA, the CDR3 is TGCAGCGTTGAAAAGGACCAGACGGCGGGTTACGAGCAGTACTTC. The chain has TRBV29-1 and TRBJ2-7; perhaps TRBD2 as D (5 bases). This CDR3 comprises 15 residues. Between the trimmed V and J ends, which lost 2 bases and 4 bases, there was a span of 18 bases. The V gene's germline CDR1 is SQVTM and CDR2 ANQGSEA.

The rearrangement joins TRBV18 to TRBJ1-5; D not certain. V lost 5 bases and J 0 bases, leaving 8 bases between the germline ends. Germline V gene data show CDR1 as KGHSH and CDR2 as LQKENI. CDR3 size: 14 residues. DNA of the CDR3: TGTGCCAGCTCAGAGACCGTTAGCAATCAGCCCCAGCATTTT. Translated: CASSETVSNQPQHF.

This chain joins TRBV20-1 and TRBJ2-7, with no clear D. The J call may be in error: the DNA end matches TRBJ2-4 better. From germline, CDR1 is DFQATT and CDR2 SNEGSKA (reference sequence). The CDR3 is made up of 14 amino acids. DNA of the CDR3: TGCAGTGCTAGAGATGAACTCACCTATCTCATTCAGTACTTC. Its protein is CSARDELTYLIQYF.

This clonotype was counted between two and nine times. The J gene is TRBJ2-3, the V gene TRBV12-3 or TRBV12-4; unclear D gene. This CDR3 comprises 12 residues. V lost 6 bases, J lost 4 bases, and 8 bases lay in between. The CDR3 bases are TGTGCCAGCAGGGAGATCCCAGATACGCAGTATTTT. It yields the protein CASREIPDTQYF.

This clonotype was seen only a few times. CDR3 amino acids: CASSLAWDSYEQYF. The CDR3 region has the DNA TGTGCCAGCAGCTTAGCCTGGGACAGCTACGAGCAGTACTTC. The rearrangement links TRBV7-6 to TRBJ2-7; 7 bases are shared with TRBD1. The CDR3 contains 14 residues. The germline V gene encodes CDR1 SGHVS and CDR2 FNYEAQ. J gave up 3 bases and V 0 bases, and 2 bases lay outside the gene matches.

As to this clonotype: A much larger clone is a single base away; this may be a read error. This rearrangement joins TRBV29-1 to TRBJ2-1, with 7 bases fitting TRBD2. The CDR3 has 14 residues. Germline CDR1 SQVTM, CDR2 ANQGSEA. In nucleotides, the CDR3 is TGCGGCGCCGGAACTAGCGCCCCAACGCGTGAGCAGTTCTTC. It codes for CGAGTSAPTREQFF.

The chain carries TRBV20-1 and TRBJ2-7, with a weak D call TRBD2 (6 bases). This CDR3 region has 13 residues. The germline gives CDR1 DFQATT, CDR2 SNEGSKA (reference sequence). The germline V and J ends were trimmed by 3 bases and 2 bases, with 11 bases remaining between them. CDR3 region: CSARGGPTYEQYF. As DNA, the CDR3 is TGCAGTGCTAGGGGGGGACCTACCTACGAGCAGTACTTC.